What follows are 2 T cell receptor beta chains derived from one specimen sequenced in a study of T cell clonality in common variable immunodeficiency. This table comes from immunoSEQ multiplex PCR, and its TCRdb copy is limited to in-frame clones, with some not included. The sample offers tens of thousands of clones and no singletons, the top ten holding approximately 4%. The sequenced material came from peripheral blood mononuclear cells. The receptors here all came from a person aged 18 to 70 in good health.

This clone came up many times. The missing CDR3 end, 3 residues past where the read stops, is filled in from the germline J gene. The J gene is TRBJ1-4, the V gene TRBV19; 8 positions agree with TRBD1. The J segment lost 0 bases and the V segment lost 3 bases, leaving 9 bases of the junction unmatched. There are 18 residues in the CDR3. Germline V gene data show CDR1 as LNHDA and CDR2 as SQIVND (reference sequence). CDR3 DNA, as far as it was read: TGTGCCAGTAGTATCGGCAGGGGGCCCGTTGCAACTAATGAAAAA. This encodes CASSIGRGPVATNEK. The complete CDR3 reads CASSIGRGPVATNEKLFF.

This clone was counted only a few times. Read data end 3 residues before the CDR3 end; the end is taken from the germline J gene. The chain has TRBV18 and TRBJ1-1; D gene unclear. The CDR3 covers 13 residues. V lost 5 bases to trimming and J lost 2 bases, with 9 bases between them. Germline V gene sequence: CDR1 KGHSH, CDR2 LQKENI. The part of the CDR3 DNA that was read is TGTGCCAGCTCAGCCCAGACAAACACTGAA. It is translated as CASSAQTNTE. The entire CDR3 is CASSAQTNTEAFF.